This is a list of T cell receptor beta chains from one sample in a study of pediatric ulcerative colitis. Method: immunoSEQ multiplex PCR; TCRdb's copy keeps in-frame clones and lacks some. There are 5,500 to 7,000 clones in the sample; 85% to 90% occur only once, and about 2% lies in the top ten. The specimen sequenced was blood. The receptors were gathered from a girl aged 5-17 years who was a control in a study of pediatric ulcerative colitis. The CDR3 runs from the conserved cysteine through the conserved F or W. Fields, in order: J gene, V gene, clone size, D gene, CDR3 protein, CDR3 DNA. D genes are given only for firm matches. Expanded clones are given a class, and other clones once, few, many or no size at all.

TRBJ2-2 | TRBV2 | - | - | CASRKDGNTGELFF | TGTGCCAGCAGGAAGGACGGGAACACCGGGGAGCTGTTTTTT
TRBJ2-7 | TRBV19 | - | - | CASTDTAGSYEQYF | TGTGCCAGTACCGATACAGCGGGCTCCTACGAGCAGTACTTC
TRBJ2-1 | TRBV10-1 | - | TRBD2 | CASSAASGTQEQFF | TGCGCCAGCAGTGCTGCTAGCGGGACTCAAGAGCAGTTCTTC
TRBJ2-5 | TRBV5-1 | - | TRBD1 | CASSLKTRTGQQETQYF | TGCGCCAGCAGCCTCAAAACTCGGACAGGCCAACAAGAGACCCAGTACTTC
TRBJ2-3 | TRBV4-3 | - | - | CASSQDPARGSPTDTQYF | TGCGCCAGCAGCCAAGATCCGGCGAGGGGCTCTCCCACAGATACGCAGTATTTT
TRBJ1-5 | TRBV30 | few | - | CAWSVLGGQPQHF | TGTGCCTGGAGTGTACTTGGGGGCCAGCCCCAGCATTTT
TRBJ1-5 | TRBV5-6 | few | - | CASSLRPSNQPQHF | TGTGCCAGCAGCTTAAGGCCCAGCAATCAGCCCCAGCATTTT
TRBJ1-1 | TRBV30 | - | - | CAWGAIQNLNTEAFF | TGTGCCTGGGGGGCTATACAAAACTTGAACACTGAAGCTTTCTTT
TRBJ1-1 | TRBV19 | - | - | CASTLVSGTEAFF | TGTGCCAGTACATTGGTGAGCGGCACTGAAGCTTTCTTT
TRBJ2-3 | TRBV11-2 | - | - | CASSPGPDRATQYF | TGTGCCAGCAGCCCGGGCCCGGATAGGGCTACGCAGTATTTT
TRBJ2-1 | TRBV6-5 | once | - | CASSYSNSPFNEQFF | TGTGCCAGCAGTTACTCTAACAGCCCCTTCAATGAGCAGTTCTTC
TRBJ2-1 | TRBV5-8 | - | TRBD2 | CASSLAKTSGRWEQFF | TGTGCCAGCAGCTTGGCCAAGACTAGCGGGAGATGGGAGCAGTTCTTC
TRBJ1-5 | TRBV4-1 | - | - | CASSPIWGLNQPQHF | TGCGCCAGCAGCCCGATTTGGGGTCTCAATCAGCCCCAGCATTTT
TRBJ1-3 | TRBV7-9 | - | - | CASSPAVVSGNTIYF | TGTGCCAGCAGCCCCGCGGTTGTCTCTGGAAACACCATATATTTT
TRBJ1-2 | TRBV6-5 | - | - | CASRSPGGTNYGYTF | TGTGCCAGCAGATCTCCCGGGGGGACTAACTATGGCTACACCTTC
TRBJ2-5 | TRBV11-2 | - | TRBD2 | CASSRAGGETQYF | TGTGCCAGCAGTCGAGCGGGAGGGGAGACCCAGTACTTC
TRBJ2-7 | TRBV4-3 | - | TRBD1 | CASSHYRDRVVYEQYF | TGCGCCAGCAGCCATTATAGGGACAGGGTTGTATACGAGCAGTACTTC
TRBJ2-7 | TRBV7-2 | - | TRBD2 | CASSLDTGRAGEQYF | TGTGCCAGCAGCTTAGATACCGGGAGGGCAGGAGAGCAGTACTTC
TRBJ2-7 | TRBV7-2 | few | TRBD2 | CASSRGTSGSYEQYF | TGTGCCAGCAGCCGTGGGACTAGCGGGTCGTACGAGCAGTACTTC
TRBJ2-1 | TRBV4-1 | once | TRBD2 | CASSRPEGLAEANEQFF | TGCGCCAGCAGCCGACCCGAGGGACTAGCGGAAGCCAATGAGCAGTTCTTC
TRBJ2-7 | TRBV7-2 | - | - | CASSLDPRDETYF | TGTGCCAGCAGCTTAGACCCCCGGGACGAAACGTACTTC
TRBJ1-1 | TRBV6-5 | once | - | CASTPQPNSNTEAFF | TGTGCCAGCACCCCCCAACCTAACTCGAACACTGAAGCTTTCTTT
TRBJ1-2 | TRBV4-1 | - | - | CASSQPPNGYTF | TGCGCCAGCAGCCAACCCCCCAATGGCTACACCTTC
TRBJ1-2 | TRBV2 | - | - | CARLKGVSNYGYTF | TGTGCCAGGTTGAAAGGTGTATCTAACTATGGCTACACCTTC
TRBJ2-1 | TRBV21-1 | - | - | CASSKDNGSSYNEQFF | TGTGCCAGCAGCAAAGACAACGGGAGCTCCTACAATGAGCAGTTCTTC
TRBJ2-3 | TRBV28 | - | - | CASSLTTPTDTQYF | TGTGCCAGCAGTTTAACTACACCCACAGATACGCAGTATTTT
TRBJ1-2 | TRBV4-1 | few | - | CASSQAQGGYGYTF | TGCGCCAGCAGCCAAGCGCAGGGAGGCTATGGCTACACCTTC
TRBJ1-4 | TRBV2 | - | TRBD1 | CASIRYGTGKTNEKLFF | TGTGCCAGCATAAGATACGGGACAGGGAAAACTAATGAAAAACTGTTTTTT
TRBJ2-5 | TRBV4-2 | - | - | CASSPSGEQETQYF | TGTGCCAGCAGCCCCTCCGGTGAGCAAGAGACCCAGTACTTC
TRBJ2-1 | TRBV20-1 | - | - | CSAGTGNEQFF | TGCAGTGCCGGAACAGGCAATGAGCAGTTCTTC
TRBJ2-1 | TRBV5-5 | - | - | CASSLARAYNEQFF | TGTGCCAGCAGCTTGGCCAGGGCCTACAATGAGCAGTTCTTC
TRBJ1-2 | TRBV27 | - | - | CASSFLDSLPRDGYTF | TGTGCCAGCAGTTTCCTTGATTCCCTCCCGAGAGATGGCTACACCTTC
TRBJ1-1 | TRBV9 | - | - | CASSVGGYTEAFF | TGTGCCAGCAGCGTAGGGGGATACACTGAAGCTTTCTTT
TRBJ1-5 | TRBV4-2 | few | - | CASSQETDRSNQPQHF | TGTGCCAGCAGCCAAGAAACTGACAGGAGCAATCAGCCCCAGCATTTT
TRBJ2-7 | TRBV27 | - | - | CASSLEIGYEQYF | TGTGCCAGCAGTTTAGAGATAGGGTACGAGCAGTACTTC
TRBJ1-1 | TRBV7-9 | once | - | CASSLVSDTEAFF | TGTGCCAGCAGCTTAGTTAGTGACACTGAAGCTTTCTTT
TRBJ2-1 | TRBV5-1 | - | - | CASSSYGGAATNEQFF | TGCGCCAGCAGCTCCTATGGGGGAGCAGCCACCAATGAGCAGTTCTTC
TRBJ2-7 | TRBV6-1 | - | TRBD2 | CASSEQTSGSYEQYF | TGTGCCAGCAGTGAGCAGACTAGCGGCTCCTACGAGCAGTACTTC
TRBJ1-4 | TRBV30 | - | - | CAWSPGANEKLFF | TGTGCCTGGAGTCCAGGGGCCAATGAAAAACTGTTTTTT
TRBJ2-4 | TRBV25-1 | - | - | CASTSSGKNIQYF | TGTGCCAGCACCTCATCGGGGAAAAACATTCAGTACTTC
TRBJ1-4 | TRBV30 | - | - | CAWKQTSEKLFF | TGTGCCTGGAAACAGACCAGCGAAAAACTGTTTTTT
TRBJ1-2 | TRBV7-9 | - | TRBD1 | CASSLLGDSVQNYGYTF | TGTGCCAGCAGCCTACTGGGGGACAGCGTACAAAACTATGGCTACACCTTC
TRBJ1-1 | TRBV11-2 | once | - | CASSLDVPAFF | TGTGCCAGCAGCTTAGACGTGCCAGCTTTCTTT
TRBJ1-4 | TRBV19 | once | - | CASRRGGGRVDEKLFF | TGTGCCAGCCGAAGGGGGGGCGGACGGGTTGATGAAAAACTGTTTTTT
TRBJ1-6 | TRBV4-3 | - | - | CASSQGPGELGSPLHF | TGCGCCAGCAGCCAGGGTCCAGGAGAGTTGGGATCACCCCTCCACTTT
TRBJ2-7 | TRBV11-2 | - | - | CASSSRDLSAPFSYEQYF | TGTGCCAGCAGTTCCCGGGACCTTTCCGCACCATTCTCCTACGAGCAGTACTTC
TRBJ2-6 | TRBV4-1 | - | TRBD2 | CASSRAERAGGYSGANVLTF | TGCGCCAGCAGCCGCGCTGAACGAGCGGGAGGATACTCTGGGGCCAACGTCCTGACTTTC
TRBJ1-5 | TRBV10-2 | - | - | CASSPQEINQPQHF | TGCGCCAGCAGCCCACAGGAGATCAATCAGCCCCAGCATTTT
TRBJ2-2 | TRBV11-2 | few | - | CASQNTGELFF | TGTGCCAGCCAGAACACCGGGGAGCTGTTTTTT
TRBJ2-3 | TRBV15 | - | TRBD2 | CATSRAGGGTDTQYF | TGTGCCACCAGCAGAGCGGGGGGTGGCACAGATACGCAGTATTTT
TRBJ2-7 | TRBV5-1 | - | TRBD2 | CASNLGEWAGGPAYEQYF | TGCGCCAGCAACCTCGGAGAGTGGGCGGGAGGGCCGGCCTACGAGCAGTACTTC
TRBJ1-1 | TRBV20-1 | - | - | CSAGLNTEAFF | TGCAGTGCAGGGTTGAACACTGAAGCTTTCTTT
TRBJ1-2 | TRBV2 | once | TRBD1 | CASSEPGQGAYGYTF | TGTGCCAGCAGCGAGCCGGGACAGGGGGCTTATGGCTACACCTTC
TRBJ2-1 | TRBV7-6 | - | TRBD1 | CASSATGGAYNEQFF | TGTGCCAGCAGCGCGACAGGGGGCGCCTACAATGAGCAGTTCTTC
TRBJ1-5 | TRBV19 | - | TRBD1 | CASSPGTVYSNQPQHF | TGTGCCAGTAGTCCCGGGACAGTCTATAGCAATCAGCCCCAGCATTTT